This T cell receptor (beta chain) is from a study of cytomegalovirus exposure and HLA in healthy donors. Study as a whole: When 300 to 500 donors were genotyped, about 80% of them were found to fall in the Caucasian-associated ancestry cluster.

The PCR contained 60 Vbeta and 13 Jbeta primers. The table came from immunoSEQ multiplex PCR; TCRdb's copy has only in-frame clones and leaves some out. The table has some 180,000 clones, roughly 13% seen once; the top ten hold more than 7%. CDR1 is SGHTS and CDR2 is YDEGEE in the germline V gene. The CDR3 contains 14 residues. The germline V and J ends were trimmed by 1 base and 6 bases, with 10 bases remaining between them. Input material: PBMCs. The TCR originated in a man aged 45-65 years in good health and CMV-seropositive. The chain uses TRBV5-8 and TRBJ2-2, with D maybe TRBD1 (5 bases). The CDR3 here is CASSLRGLAGELFF. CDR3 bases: TGTGCCAGCAGCTTGAGGGGTCTCGCCGGGGAGCTGTTTTTT. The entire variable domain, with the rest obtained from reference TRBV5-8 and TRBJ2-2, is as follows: EAGVTQSPTHLIKTRGQQATLRCSPISGHTSVYWYQQALGLGLQFLLWYDEGEERNRGNFPPRFSGRQFPNYSSELNVNALELEDSALYLCASSLRGLAGELFFGEGSRLTVL.